This TCR beta chain was sequenced for a study of CD8+ T cells in alopecia areata. In the study overall: The percentage of affected scalp area served as the score of severity for treated patients.

The germline V and J ends were trimmed by 5 bases and 1 base, with 14 bases remaining between them. The CDR3 has 15 amino acids. Germline CDR1 and CDR2: MNHNS and SASEGT. RNA was extracted and reverse transcribed into cDNA as the sequencing template. TCRdb's copy holds only in-frame clones and misses some; the assay was immunoSEQ multiplex PCR. The sample carries about 120,000 clones, approximately 60% recorded once. Treatment specified: oral pan-JAK inhibitor, 5-10 mg twice daily. This receptor was identified in a human donor with alopecia areata. The sample here was CD4+ T cells sorted from blood, taken at week 4, from a patient treated with tofacitinib. The chain carries TRBV6-1 and TRBJ1-2; TRBD1 is a possible D gene (5 bases). CDR3 protein: CASSMGPRYNYGYTF. The DNA of the CDR3 is TGTGCCAGCAGTATGGGACCCCGATATAACTATGGCTACACCTTC.